This TCR beta chain was sequenced during a study of identical twins. Study-level points and caveats: Conclusions were based on cross-sectional statistical analysis, without following the same donors. Alpha sequences out of frame and shared by twins had excess low generation probability. A partial confounding effect on zero-insertion analyses could come from invariant MAIT and iNKT cells.

This CDR3 spans 13 amino acids. This clonotype was detected ten times or more. The target antigen is unknown. A template switching step contributed a universal primer site, while unique molecular identifiers were present in the cDNA. TCRdb ran MiXCR on the 5' RACE reads and lists one entry per CDR3 protein. The sample records hundreds of thousands of distinct CDR3 sequences, about 7.3% being singletons. The same data also went into a second study, on yellow fever vaccine responses in identical twins.

The chain joins TRBV1 to TRBJ2-5; no check of the table's D call, TRBD2, against the DNA was made. TRBV1 is shown as a pseudogene. The material sequenced was memory (CD45RO+) T cells sorted from blood. The source of this sequence is a woman aged 18-29 years in good health. CDR3 in DNA: TGCACCAGCAGCCGACTAGCGGGAGAGACCCAGTACTTC. Protein: CTSSRLAGETQYF.